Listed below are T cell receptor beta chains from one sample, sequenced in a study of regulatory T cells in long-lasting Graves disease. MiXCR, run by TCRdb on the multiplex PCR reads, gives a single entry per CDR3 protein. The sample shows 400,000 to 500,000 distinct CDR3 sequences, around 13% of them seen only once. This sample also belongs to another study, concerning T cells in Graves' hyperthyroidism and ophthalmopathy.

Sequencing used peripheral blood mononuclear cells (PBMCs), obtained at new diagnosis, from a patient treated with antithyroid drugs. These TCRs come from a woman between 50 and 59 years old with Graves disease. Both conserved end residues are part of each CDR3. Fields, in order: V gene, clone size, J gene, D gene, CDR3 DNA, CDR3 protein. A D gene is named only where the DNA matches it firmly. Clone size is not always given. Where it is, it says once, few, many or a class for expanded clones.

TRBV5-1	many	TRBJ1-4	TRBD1	TGCGCCAGCAGCCGATTTTCCGGGACAGGGGATGAAAAACTGTTTTTT	CASSRFSGTGDEKLFF
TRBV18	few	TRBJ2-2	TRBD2	TGTGCCAGCTCACCAAGGACTAGCGACACCGGGGAGCTGTTTTTT	CASSPRTSDTGELFF
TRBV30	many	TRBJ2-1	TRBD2	TGTGCCTGGACTAGCGGGGTGAATACATACAATGAGCAGTTCTTC	CAWTSGVNTYNEQFF
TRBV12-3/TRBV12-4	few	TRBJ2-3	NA	TGTGCCAGCAGTTTCGTAAACACAGATACGCAGTATTTT	CASSFVNTDTQYF
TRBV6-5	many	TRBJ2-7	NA	TGTGCCAGCAGTTTTCCCCCTCCGCCGTACGAGCAGTACTTC	CASSFPPPPYEQYF
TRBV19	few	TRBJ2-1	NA	TGTGCCAGTAGTATAGTGGCGGGGTACAATGAGCAGTTCTTC	CASSIVAGYNEQFF
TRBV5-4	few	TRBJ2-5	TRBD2	TGTGCCAGCAGCCTAACTAGCGGGAGTGGGGAAGAGACCCAGTACTTC	CASSLTSGSGEETQYF
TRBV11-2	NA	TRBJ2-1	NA	TGTGCCAGCAGCTCAGTGCACAGGCCGAACAATGAGCAGTTCTTC	CASSSVHRPNNEQFF
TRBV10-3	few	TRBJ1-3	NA	TGTGCCATCAGTGGTATGGACCCTGGAAACACCATATATTTT	CAISGMDPGNTIYF
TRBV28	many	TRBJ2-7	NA	TGTGCCAGCAGTTTGTTCCGGGCGGGTCCGGGGGTCGAGCAGTACTTC	CASSLFRAGPGVEQYF